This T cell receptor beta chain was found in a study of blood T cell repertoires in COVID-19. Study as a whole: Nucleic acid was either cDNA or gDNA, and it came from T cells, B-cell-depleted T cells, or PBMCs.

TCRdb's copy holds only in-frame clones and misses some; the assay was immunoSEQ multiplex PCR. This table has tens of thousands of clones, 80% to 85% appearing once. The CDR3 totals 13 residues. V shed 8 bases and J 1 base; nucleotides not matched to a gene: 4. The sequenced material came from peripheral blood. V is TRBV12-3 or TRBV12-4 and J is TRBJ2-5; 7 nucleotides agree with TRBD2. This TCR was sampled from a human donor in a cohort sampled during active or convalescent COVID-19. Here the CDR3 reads CASGGDFQETQYF. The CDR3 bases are TGTGCCAGCGGGGGGGATTTCCAAGAGACCCAGTACTTC.